The source of this T cell receptor (beta chain) is a study of T-cell reconstitution after alpha-beta-depleted transplantation in children. Germline V lookup: CDR1 MNHEY, CDR2 SVGAGI. The CDR3 contains 14 residues. The germline V and J ends were trimmed by 2 bases and 1 base, with 8 bases remaining between them. Study conclusions and caveats: After one year, T-cell counts and TCRbeta diversity mostly came from new T cells. By about two months after transplant, alpha-beta T cells reportedly arose from several hundred graft clones that had expanded. Recipient T cells and thymic progenitors that survived gave rise to the high TCRbeta diversity observed at day 60 in some patients.

At least ten counts were recorded for this clonotype. The antigen is undetermined. TCRbeta library preparation incorporated unique molecular identifiers. TCRdb reprocessed the PCR reads via MiXCR and lists one record per CDR3 protein. In the table there are 490,000 or so distinct CDR3 sequences, 8% to 11% of which are singletons. The chain links TRBV6-5 to TRBJ1-1; the D is unclear. This sequence originates from a child aged 2 to 15 with inherited bone marrow failure, due to receive a stem cell transplant. The sample here was PBMCs, taken before TCRalphabeta/CD19-depleted stem cell transplant. CDR3 nucleotides: TGTGCCAGCAGTTACCGCCGGACGAACACTGAAGCTTTCTTT. The encoded protein is CASSYRRTNTEAFF.